This TCR beta chain was identified during a study of cytomegalovirus exposure and HLA in healthy donors. Study results and caveats: The authors assumed roughly uniform sequencing depth across donors for presence/absence analyses.

This clone has only a few counts. What it binds is not known. From germline, CDR1 is LNHDA and CDR2 SQIVND (reference sequence). CDR3 size: 16 residues. The J segment lost 2 bases and the V segment lost 3 bases, leaving 7 bases of the junction unmatched. Researchers ran the PCR with 60 Vbeta and 13 Jbeta primers. Sequencing was performed with immunoSEQ multiplex PCR; in TCRdb, only in-frame clones are kept and a portion is missing. This sample carries roughly 180,000 clones, roughly 74% of them seen once, and the ten largest clones take around 6.1%. Sequenced: PBMCs. This receptor was obtained from a woman in her twenties or thirties in good health and CMV-seropositive. The chain uses TRBV19 and TRBJ2-5; TRBD1 matches 9 bases. In nucleotides, the CDR3 is TGTGCCAGTAGTATTTTGGGACAGGGCAGACAAGAGACCCAGTACTTC. As protein: CASSILGQGRQETQYF.